The next 20 T cell receptor beta chains were all read from a single sample in a study of technical replicates of blood from several donors. Clones were read by immunoSEQ multiplex PCR, and TCRdb kept only the in-frame ones, dropping some. This repertoire shows 90,000 to 100,000 clones, about 95% found once; its top ten account for about 0.3%. Sample: T cells isolated from PBMCs. These receptors were obtained from a human donor in good health.

Only one count was recorded for this clone. The chain has TRBV9 and TRBJ2-3; tentative D call: TRBD2 (8 bases). Per germline, CDR1 SGDLS and CDR2 YYNGEE. There are 17 residues in the CDR3. V was cut by 0 bases and J by 2 bases, with 16 bases left in between. CDR3 DNA sequence: TGTGCCAGCAGCGTAGGTCGGGGGGGGACAGTCACAGATACGCAGTATTTT. Encoded protein: CASSVGRGGTVTDTQYF.

The V and J genes are TRBV5-5 and TRBJ2-7; 8 bases match TRBD2. The J segment lost 6 bases and the V segment lost 7 bases, leaving 9 bases of the junction unmatched. The V gene's germline CDR1 is SGHKS and CDR2 YYEKEE (reference sequence). This CDR3 contains 13 residues. CDR3 coding DNA: TGTGCCAGCGCCATAGCGGGACCATTCGAGCAGTACTTC. It codes for CASAIAGPFEQYF.

The chain recombines TRBV9 with TRBJ2-7; TRBD2 aligns across 12 bases. The CDR3 is 15 residues long. Germline trimming cut 0 bases from V and 7 bases from J; bases unmatched to any gene: 5. From germline, CDR1 is SGDLS and CDR2 YYNGEE. The CDR3 loop is CASSVGLAGVQEQYF. The DNA of the CDR3 is TGTGCCAGCAGCGTAGGACTAGCGGGAGTTCAAGAGCAGTACTTC.

V is TRBV6-5 and J is TRBJ1-1; 7 bases agree with TRBD1. V was pared by 8 bases and J by 4 bases, with 7 bases of the junction left unmatched. CDR3 length equals 13 residues. From germline, CDR1 is MNHEY and CDR2 SVGAGI. The CDR3 is CASSGGLITEAFF. The CDR3 DNA reads TGTGCCAGCTCAGGGGGTCTGATCACTGAAGCTTTCTTT.

The V and J genes are TRBV6-5 and TRBJ2-2, with 11 bases aligning to TRBD2. Looked up from germline, CDR1 is MNHEY and CDR2 is SVGAGI. V shed 6 bases and J 7 bases; nucleotides not matched to a gene: 7. The CDR3 length is 15 residues. The CDR3 coding sequence is TGTGCCAGCAGACCTACTAGCGGGAGTGGCGGGGAGCTGTTTTTT. Encoded protein: CASRPTSGSGGELFF.

The chain joins TRBV6-1 to TRBJ1-1; D possibly corresponds to TRBD1 (5 bases). Germline V gene lookup returns CDR1 MNHNS and CDR2 SASEGT. The CDR3 is 14 residues long. The V and J ends lost 5 bases and 4 bases respectively, with 14 bases between them. DNA for the CDR3: TGTGCCAGCAGTAGGGGCCAGGTTGGCACTGAAGCTTTCTTT. It encodes CASSRGQVGTEAFF.

CDR3 amino acids: CASSLVVRPNYGYTF. In DNA, the CDR3 is TGTGCCAGCAGCTTGGTTGTTCGTCCTAACTATGGCTACACCTTC. V usage is TRBV5-8 and J usage is TRBJ1-2; D is unclear. This CDR3 region has 15 residues. Germline V lookup: CDR1 SGHTS, CDR2 YDEGEE. V lost 0 bases, J lost 0 bases, and 9 bases lay in between.

The chain combines TRBV7-9 with TRBJ1-3, with TRBD1 as a possible D gene (5 bases). CDR1 is SEHNR and CDR2 is FQNEAQ in the germline V gene (reference sequence). The CDR3 sequence is 14 residues long. Trimming pared 5 bases from V and 0 bases from J, leaving 8 bases between. CDR3 loop: CASSPDNSGNTIYF. The DNA of the CDR3 is TGTGCCAGCAGCCCGGACAACTCTGGAAACACCATATATTTT.

The chain carries TRBV27 and TRBJ2-3; D perhaps matches TRBD2 (6 bases). Per germline, CDR1 MNHEY and CDR2 SMNVEV (reference sequence). This CDR3 is 16 amino acids long. V was pared by 3 bases and J by 1 base, with 14 bases between. The chain's CDR3 is CASSFLGGTGTDTQYF. The CDR3 coding sequence is TGTGCCAGCAGTTTCTTAGGCGGGACTGGCACAGATACGCAGTATTTT.

This clone has only a few counts. The rearrangement links TRBV19 to TRBJ1-1; no clear D. Germline V CDR1 and CDR2: LNHDA, SQIVND (reference sequence). The CDR3 loop spans 12 amino acids. V shed 5 bases and J shed 3 bases, with 7 bases lying between them. The CDR3: CASSWSDTEAFF. The CDR3 bases are TGTGCCAGTAGTTGGAGCGACACTGAAGCTTTCTTT. Looking up the rest from reference TRBV19 and TRBJ1-1 gives the full variable domain: DGGITQSPKYLFRKEGQNVTLSCEQNLNHDAMYWYRQDPGQGLRLIYYSQIVNDFQKGDIAEGYSVSREKKESFPLTVTSAQKNPTAFYLCASSWSDTEAFFGQGTRLTVV.

V gene TRBV7-2 combines with J gene TRBJ2-7; D not resolved. CDR1 and CDR2 (germline): SGHTA, FQGNSA. V gave up 1 base and J gave up 2 bases, with 9 bases separating them. This CDR3 has 14 amino acids. CDR3 protein: CASSLVPGPYEQYF. Here the CDR3 DNA reads TGTGCCAGCAGCTTAGTACCAGGCCCCTACGAGCAGTACTTC.

V usage is TRBV7-9 and J usage is TRBJ1-5, with TRBD1 identical over 7 bases. The CDR3 contains 15 residues. Germline CDR1 is SEHNR and CDR2 is FQNEAQ (reference sequence). The V gene end was trimmed by 4 bases and the J gene end by 4 bases; junction bases not matched to a gene: 7. CDR3 nucleotide sequence: TGTGCCAGCAGCTACGAGACAGGGTTTAATCAGCCCCAGCATTTT. Translation gives CASSYETGFNQPQHF.

The CDR3 DNA reads TGTGCCAGCAGTTTGACGGAACTATACGAGCAGTACTTC. It codes for CASSLTELYEQYF. This chain links TRBV28 with TRBJ2-7; D gene unclear. The CDR3 sequence is 13 residues long. Germline CDR1 MDHEN, CDR2 SYDVKM. Trimming removed 3 bases from V and 4 bases from J, with 10 bases in between.

The rearrangement links TRBV6-6 to TRBJ1-4; D gene uncertain. The CDR3 length is 16 residues. Between the trimmed V and J ends, which lost 4 bases and 0 bases, there was a span of 12 bases. Germline V gives CDR1 MNHNY, CDR2 SVGAGI (reference sequence). CDR3 amino acids: CASSSPNFATNEKLFF. The CDR3 bases are TGTGCCAGCAGTTCCCCTAACTTTGCAACTAATGAAAAACTGTTTTTT.

The chain links TRBV6-5 to TRBJ1-1; D is unresolved. This CDR3 contains 13 residues. V was pared by 7 bases and J by 3 bases, with 12 bases between. CDR1 MNHEY and CDR2 SVGAGI come from the germline V gene. The CDR3 here is CASTTMGDTEAFF. The CDR3 DNA sequence: TGTGCCAGCACTACTATGGGAGACACTGAAGCTTTCTTT.

The V call is TRBV6-5, the J call TRBJ2-7; D is uncertain. The V gene's germline CDR1 is MNHEY and CDR2 SVGAGI. Trimming took off 8 bases at V and 5 bases at J, with 10 bases between the two ends. This CDR3 is 11 amino acids long. CDR3 nucleotide sequence: TGTGCCAGCGGAAGAGGTAACGAGCAGTACTTC. Its protein product is CASGRGNEQYF.

The rearrangement links TRBV29-1 to TRBJ2-5; 8 bases map to TRBD2. J gave up 3 bases and V 3 bases, and 9 bases lay outside the gene matches. CDR1 SQVTM and CDR2 ANQGSEA come from the germline V gene. The CDR3 spans 15 residues. CDR3 coding DNA: TGCAGCGTTGATAAAACAGGGACTAGGGAAGAGACCCAGTACTTC. Its translation: CSVDKTGTREETQYF.

This chain joins TRBV27 and TRBJ2-2, with 9 bases that match TRBD2. There are 15 residues in the CDR3. CDR1 MNHEY and CDR2 SMNVEV come from the germline V gene (reference sequence). Unmatched junction bases numbered 4, after V lost 3 bases and J lost 5 bases. The CDR3: CASSFGTSSTGELFF. As DNA, the CDR3 is TGTGCCAGCAGTTTTGGGACTAGCTCGACCGGGGAGCTGTTTTTT.

The rearrangement joins TRBV28 to TRBJ2-3; TRBD2 agrees at 12 bases. Losses at the gene ends were 6 bases for V and 2 bases for J; bases not matched to a gene: 6. The length of the CDR3 is 16 residues. Germline V gene data show CDR1 as MDHEN and CDR2 as SYDVKM. CDR3 protein: CASRNLAGGPTDTQYF. The CDR3 bases are TGTGCCAGCAGAAACCTAGCGGGAGGGCCCACAGATACGCAGTATTTT.

V and J are TRBV5-4 and TRBJ1-4, with 9 bases that match TRBD1. The trim removed 0 bases at V and 8 bases at J, leaving 5 bases unmatched. Looked up from germline, CDR1 is SGHNT and CDR2 is YYREEE (reference sequence). The CDR3 covers 15 residues. The DNA of the CDR3 is TGTGCCAGCAGCTTGGGGGACAGGGATCAGGAAAAACTGTTTTTT. It codes for CASSLGDRDQEKLFF.